The present T cell receptor beta chain was sequenced within a study of T cells after yellow fever vaccination. On the study more broadly: Fractions containing few cells were prepared with SMART-Seq v4 Ultra Low Input.

With respect to this clonotype: Its antigen is currently unknown.

Study-wide points: Clonotype sharing between CD4 and CD8 compartments was small. The study re-detected most primary-vaccination clones after the booster (96% CD4, around 89% CD8). A weaker secondary response peaked on day 5, the primary on day 15.

TCRdb reprocessed the 5' RACE reads via MiXCR and lists one record per CDR3 protein. The table records about 300,000 distinct CDR3 sequences, around 7% of them present only once. The sequence came from a young man who received the YFV17D yellow fever vaccine. Here the sequenced sample was PBMCs, taken roughly 47 days after the first yellow fever vaccination.

The chain's CDR3 is CASSPVSYEQYV. The CDR3 DNA sequence: TGTGCCAGCAGTCCCGTTTCTTACGAGCAGTACGTC. J is TRBJ2-7 and V is TRBV6-6, with unresolved D. The CDR3 totals 12 residues. The V and J ends lost 5 bases and 4 bases respectively, with 9 bases between them. Germline values: CDR1 MNHNY, CDR2 SVGAGI (reference sequence).